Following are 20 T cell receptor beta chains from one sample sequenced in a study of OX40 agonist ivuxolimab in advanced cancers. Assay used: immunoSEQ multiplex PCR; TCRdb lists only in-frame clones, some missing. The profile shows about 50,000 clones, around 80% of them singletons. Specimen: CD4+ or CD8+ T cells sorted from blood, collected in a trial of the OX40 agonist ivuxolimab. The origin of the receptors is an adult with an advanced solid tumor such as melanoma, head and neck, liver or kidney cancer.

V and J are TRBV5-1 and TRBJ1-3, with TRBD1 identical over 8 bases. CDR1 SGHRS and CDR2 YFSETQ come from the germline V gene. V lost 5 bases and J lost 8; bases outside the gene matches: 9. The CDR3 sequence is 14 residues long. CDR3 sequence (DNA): TGCGCCAGCAGAGGACAGGGCTTAGGGGACACCATATATTTT. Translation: CASRGQGLGDTIYF.

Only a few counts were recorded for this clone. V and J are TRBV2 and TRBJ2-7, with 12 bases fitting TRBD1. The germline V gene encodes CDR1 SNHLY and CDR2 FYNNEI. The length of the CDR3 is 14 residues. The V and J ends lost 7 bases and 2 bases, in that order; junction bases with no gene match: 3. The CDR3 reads CASKGQGATYEQYF. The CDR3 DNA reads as TGTGCCAGCAAGGGACAGGGGGCCACCTACGAGCAGTACTTC.

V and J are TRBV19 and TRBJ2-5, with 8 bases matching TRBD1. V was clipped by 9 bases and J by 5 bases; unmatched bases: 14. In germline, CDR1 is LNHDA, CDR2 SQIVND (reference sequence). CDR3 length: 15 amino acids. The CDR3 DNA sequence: TGTGCCAGCGCGCTCTGGACAGGGAGGAAGGAGACCCAGTACTTC. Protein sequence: CASALWTGRKETQYF.

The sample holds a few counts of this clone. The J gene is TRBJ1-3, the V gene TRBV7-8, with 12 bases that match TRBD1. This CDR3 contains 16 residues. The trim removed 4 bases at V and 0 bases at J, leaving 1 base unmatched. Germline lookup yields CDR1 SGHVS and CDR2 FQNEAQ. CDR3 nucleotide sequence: TGTGCCAGCAGCTGGGGACAGGGGGCCTCTGGAAACACCATATATTTT. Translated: CASSWGQGASGNTIYF. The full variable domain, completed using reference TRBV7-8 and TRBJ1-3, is GAGVSQSPRYKVAKRGQDVALRCDPISGHVSLFWYQQALGQGPEFLTYFQNEAQLDKSGLPSDRFFAERPEGSVSTLKIQRTQQEDSAVYLCASSWGQGASGNTIYFGEGSWLTVV.

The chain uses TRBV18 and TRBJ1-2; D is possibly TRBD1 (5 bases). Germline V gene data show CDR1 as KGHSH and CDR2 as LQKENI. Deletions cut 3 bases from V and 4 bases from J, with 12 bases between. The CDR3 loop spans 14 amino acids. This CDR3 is CASSPVGHSYGYTF. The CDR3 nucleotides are TGTGCCAGCTCACCCGTGGGGCACAGCTATGGCTACACCTTC.

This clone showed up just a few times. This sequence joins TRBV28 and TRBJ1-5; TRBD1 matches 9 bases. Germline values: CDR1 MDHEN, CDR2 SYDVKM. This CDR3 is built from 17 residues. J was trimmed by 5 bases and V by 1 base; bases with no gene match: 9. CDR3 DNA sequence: TGTGCCAGCAGTTTATCCCCCGTACAGGGGGCATATCAGCCCCAGCATTTT. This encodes CASSLSPVQGAYQPQHF. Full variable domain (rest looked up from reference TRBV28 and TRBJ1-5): DVKVTQSSRYLVKRTGEKVFLECVQDMDHENMFWYRQDPGLGLRLIYFSYDVKMKEKGDIPEGYSVSREKKERFSLILESASTNQTSMYLCASSLSPVQGAYQPQHFGDGTRLSIL.

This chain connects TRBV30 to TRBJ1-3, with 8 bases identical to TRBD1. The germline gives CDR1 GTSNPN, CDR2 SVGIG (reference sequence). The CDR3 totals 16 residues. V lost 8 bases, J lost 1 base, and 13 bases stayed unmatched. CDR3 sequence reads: CAASRQGLLSGNTIYF. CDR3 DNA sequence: TGTGCCGCCTCAAGACAGGGGCTCCTTTCTGGAAACACCATATATTTT.

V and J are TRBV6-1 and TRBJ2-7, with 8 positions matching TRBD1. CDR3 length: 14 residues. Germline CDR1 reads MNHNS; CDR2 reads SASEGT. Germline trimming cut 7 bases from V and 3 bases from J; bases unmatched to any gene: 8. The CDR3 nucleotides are TGTGCCAGCAAGTTTCCGGGACAGGACTACGAGCAGTACTTC. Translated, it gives CASKFPGQDYEQYF.

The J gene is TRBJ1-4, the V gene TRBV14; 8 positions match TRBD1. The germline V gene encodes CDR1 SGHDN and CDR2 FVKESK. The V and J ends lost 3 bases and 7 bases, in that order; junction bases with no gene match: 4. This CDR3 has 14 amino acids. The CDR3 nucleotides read TGTGCCAGCAGCCAGCAGGGGGCGGGTGAAAAACTGTTTTTT. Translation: CASSQQGAGEKLFF.

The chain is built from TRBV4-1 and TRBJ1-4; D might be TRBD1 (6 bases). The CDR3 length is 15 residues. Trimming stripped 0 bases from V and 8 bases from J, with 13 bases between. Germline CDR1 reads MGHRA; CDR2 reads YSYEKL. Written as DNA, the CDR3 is TGCGCCAGCAGCCAAGAGTACAGCACAGGGGAAAAACTGTTTTTT. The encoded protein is CASSQEYSTGEKLFF.

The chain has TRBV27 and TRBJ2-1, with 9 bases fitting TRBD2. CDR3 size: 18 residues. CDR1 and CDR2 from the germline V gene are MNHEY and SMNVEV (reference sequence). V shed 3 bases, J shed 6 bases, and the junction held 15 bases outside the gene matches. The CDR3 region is CASSFAAGGFRIRNEQFF. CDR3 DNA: TGTGCCAGCAGTTTTGCTGCGGGAGGGTTCAGGATCCGCAATGAGCAGTTCTTC.

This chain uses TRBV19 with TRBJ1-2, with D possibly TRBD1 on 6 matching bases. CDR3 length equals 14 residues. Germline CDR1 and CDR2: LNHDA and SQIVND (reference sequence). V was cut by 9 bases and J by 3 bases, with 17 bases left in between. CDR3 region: CAREKQGRDYGYTF. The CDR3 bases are TGTGCCAGAGAAAAACAGGGTCGGGACTATGGCTACACCTTC.

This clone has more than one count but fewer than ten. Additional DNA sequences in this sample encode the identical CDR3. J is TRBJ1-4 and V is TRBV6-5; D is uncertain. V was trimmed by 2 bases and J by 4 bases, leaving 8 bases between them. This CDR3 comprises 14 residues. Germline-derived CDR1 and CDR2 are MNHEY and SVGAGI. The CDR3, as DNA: TGTGCCAGCAGTTACGGGCAGCTTAATGAAAAACTGTTTTTT. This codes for CASSYGQLNEKLFF.

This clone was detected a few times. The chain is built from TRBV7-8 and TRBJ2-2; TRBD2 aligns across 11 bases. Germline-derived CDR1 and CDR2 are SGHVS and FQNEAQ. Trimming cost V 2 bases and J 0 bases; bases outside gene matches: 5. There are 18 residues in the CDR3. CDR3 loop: CASSLLTSGAPNTGELFF. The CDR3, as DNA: TGTGCCAGCAGCTTATTGACTAGCGGGGCCCCGAACACCGGGGAGCTGTTTTTT.

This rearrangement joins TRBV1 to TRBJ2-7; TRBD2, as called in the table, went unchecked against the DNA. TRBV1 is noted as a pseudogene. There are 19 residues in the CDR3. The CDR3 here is CTSSQEGLRSGNHYYEQYF. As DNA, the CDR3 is TGCACCAGCAGCCAAGAAGGCCTTCGGAGCGGGAACCACTACTACGAGCAGTACTTC.

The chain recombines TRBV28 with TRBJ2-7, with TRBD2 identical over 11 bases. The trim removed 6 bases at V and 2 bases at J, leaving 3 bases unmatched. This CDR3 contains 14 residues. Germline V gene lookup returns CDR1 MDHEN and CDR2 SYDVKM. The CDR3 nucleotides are TGTGCCAGCAGATTAGCGGGAGGGACCTACGAGCAGTACTTC. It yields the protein CASRLAGGTYEQYF.

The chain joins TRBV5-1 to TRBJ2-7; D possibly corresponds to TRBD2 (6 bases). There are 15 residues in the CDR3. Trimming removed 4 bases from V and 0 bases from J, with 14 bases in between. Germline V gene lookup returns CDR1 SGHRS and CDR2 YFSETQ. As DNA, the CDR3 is TGCGCCAGCAGCCCCACAGCGGGCACCTCCTACGAGCAGTACTTC. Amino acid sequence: CASSPTAGTSYEQYF.

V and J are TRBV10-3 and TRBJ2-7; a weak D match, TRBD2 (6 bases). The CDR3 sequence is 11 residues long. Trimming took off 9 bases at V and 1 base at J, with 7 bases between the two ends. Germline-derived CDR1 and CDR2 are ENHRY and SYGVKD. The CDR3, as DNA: TGTGCCATGGGAGGATCCTACGAGCAGTACTTC. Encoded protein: CAMGGSYEQYF.

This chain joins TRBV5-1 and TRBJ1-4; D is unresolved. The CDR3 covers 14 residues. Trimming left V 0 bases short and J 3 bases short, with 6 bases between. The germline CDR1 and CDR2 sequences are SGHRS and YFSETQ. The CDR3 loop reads CASSLGWANEKLFF. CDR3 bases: TGCGCCAGCAGCTTGGGGTGGGCTAATGAAAAACTGTTTTTT.

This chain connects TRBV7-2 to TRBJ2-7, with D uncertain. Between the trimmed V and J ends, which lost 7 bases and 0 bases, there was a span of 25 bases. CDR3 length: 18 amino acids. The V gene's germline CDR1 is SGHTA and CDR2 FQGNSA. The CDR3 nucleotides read TGTGCCAGCACCCATCATCCTATGACGGCCACAAGCTCCTACGAGCAGTACTTC. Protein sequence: CASTHHPMTATSSYEQYF.